The source of this TCR beta chain is a study of blood T cell repertoires in COVID-19. About the research overall: PBMCs, B-cell-depleted T cells, or T cells were the source of the cDNA or gDNA that made up the material.

Sequencing was performed with immunoSEQ multiplex PCR; in TCRdb, only in-frame clones are kept and a portion is missing. Of roughly 140,000 clones in the sample, 88% were seen once. Germline V lookup: CDR1 MGHDK, CDR2 SYGVNS. This CDR3 is built from 14 residues. V was pared by 7 bases and J by 6 bases, with 19 bases between. The receptor comes from a human donor in a cohort sampled during active COVID-19. Sequencing was done on a sample of peripheral blood. The V gene is TRBV25-1, the J gene TRBJ2-7; TRBD2 is a possible D gene (6 bases). CDR3 DNA sequence: TGTGCCAGCACCCCGGAGGGGTTGAAGGGCGAGCAGTACTTC. It specifies CASTPEGLKGEQYF.